The entry below gives a single T cell receptor (beta chain) sequence along with its context. Each 20-30 mg portion of unsorted bulk tissue served as the source for co-extraction of RNA and DNA. This entry is derived from a study of tumor-infiltrating lymphocytes in primary liver carcinoma. A constant-region primer primed TCR beta cDNA synthesis from roughly 510 ng of total RNA. Each TCR beta library was derived from three nested multiplex PCR rounds that employed slightly modified ARM-PCR. It was with TRBV1-TRBV30 forward primers and a C-beta reverse primer that the first two PCR rounds were run, at 10 to 11 cycles each. Each CDR3 protein gets one entry after TCRdb re-called the multiplex PCR reads with MiXCR. The repertoire includes about 99,000 distinct CDR3 sequences, 55% to 70% of them detected once, and over 9% sits in the top ten. Germline loops: CDR1 SGHDT, CDR2 YYEEEE. The V end lost 2 bases, the J end lost 5 bases, and 14 bases lay between the germline ends. The CDR3 spans 14 residues.

The source is a woman aged 55-75 years with primary liver carcinoma and hepatitis B virus infection. The chain joins TRBV5-6 to TRBJ2-7; TRBD1 might be the D (5 bases). The sample taken for sequencing was liver tumor tissue from sampling region 5. Indicated subset: tumor region T5, tumor centre. In DNA, the CDR3 is TGTGCCAGCAGCTTACCAACAATCAGGGACGAGCAGTACTTC. Translated, it gives CASSLPTIRDEQYF.